This T cell receptor (beta chain) was sequenced during a study of cytomegalovirus exposure and HLA in healthy donors (dated by TCRdb to between 2016 and 2019). Concerning the study at large: According to an earlier analysis of 587 of the donors, about 190 million T cells yielded 117 million unique TCR beta sequences and approximately 300 Gb of sequence data. About 280 gigabases of sequencing data and 75 million to 85 million unique TCR sequences made up an early release that covered approximately 650 HLA-typed donors. Of the approximately 400 genotyped donors, about 80% fell in the genetic ancestry cluster associated with self-reported Caucasian donors. The study aimed to test whether signatures of past pathogen exposure could be identified by cataloging public T cell receptors. The T cell repertoires of around 670 subjects were profiled by immunosequencing and related to cytomegalovirus serostatus. Besides the first cohort of 666 subjects, a separate validation cohort made up of roughly 120 different subjects was used. High-throughput TCR immunosequencing, statistical association of individual TCRs with disease status, and machine learning were combined to predict cytomegalovirus infection status. To study patterns of TCR occurrence, a later analysis re-analyzed previously published TCR beta repertoires from 700 or so donors and added high-resolution HLA genotyping. Rather than drawing on any new phenotypic data, the later analysis identified candidate immune exposures from TCR beta sequences and the way those sequences occurred across donors. To decide whether each TCR beta V gene segment behaved as functional or pseudogenic, an earlier analysis of fewer than 750 of the donors relied on high-throughput TCR beta sequencing. Donor age, sex, ethnicity and CMV serostatus were compiled alongside the repertoire data. A later genetic analysis used genome-wide SNP genotypes for 398 of the 666 donors, treating that subset as a discovery cohort. Every repertoire in the discovery cohort had been generated on one and the same sequencing platform. Both class I and class II loci were covered by HLA typing, at four-digit resolution. Typing coverage differed by locus: A, B, C, DRB1 and DQB1 were typed in roughly 620-630 donors, DQA1 in about 510, DPA1 in 606, and DPB1 in just under 480. Several DR-DQ haplotypes were treated as single units for association and clustering because of strong linkage in the cohort. On average, 235,054 unique TCR beta nucleotide sequences were sequenced per donor among some 420 genotyped donors of the cohort, with roughly 19% of those sequences being non-productive. Broader findings and caveats from the paper: V-gene and J-gene trimming of TCR beta chains was associated with a missense DCLRE1C variant in a later genetic analysis, and the association was replicated in an independent cohort. The earlier analysis of around 600 of the donors excluded seventeen rarely observed V segments, including chromosome 9 orphons, because counts were too low. A cluster of highly shared sequence variants was judged likely to represent a technical artifact of the sequencing pipeline. Cytomegalovirus status was reported to be diagnosed by the classifier with high specificity and sensitivity in both the original and validation cohorts. In a later analysis, the rate of TCR association differed among HLA loci, with DRB1 alleles having the most associated TCRs and HLA-C alleles having the fewest. Roughly uniform sequencing depth across donors was assumed in presence/absence analyses, although this assumption may not hold. The authors suggested that the approach could potentially be extended to other disease states and immunological phenotypes. The only immune exposure information available for the cohort was CMV serostatus. Most TCR sequences were observed very rarely across donors, whereas some public TCRs were present in many individuals. A further reported finding was that TCR beta sequences accurately predicted the HLA-A and HLA-B alleles for most subjects in the first cohort. The study gave a list of 150 to 200 TCR beta chains associated with cytomegalovirus. A few of the identified cytomegalovirus-associated TCR beta chains were confirmed in vitro to be specific for cytomegalovirus antigens. Some IMGT-functional V segments, including TRBV6-2 and TRBV6-3, could not be told apart with the 87-base-pair reads, so those segments were excluded. In this cohort, only TCR beta chains were sequenced, and detectable features were limited by the absence of alpha or paired-chain data. In an earlier analysis of approximately 590 of the donors, most TCR beta V segments appeared in productive rearrangements about 87% or about 30% of the time, broadly matching IMGT annotations. A later analysis found that most CMV-associated TCR beta chains appeared HLA-restricted, with HLA associations seemingly driven largely by CMV exposure. Assigning TCR associations to individual alleles was difficult when HLA alleles, especially DR and DQ, strongly co-occurred. Because some donors lacked HLA typing at each locus, the association tests relied only on the typed subset. Specific HLA alleles were associated with over 15,000 TCR beta sequences at a false discovery rate of 0.05 in a later analysis. According to a later genetic analysis, donors in an Asian-associated ancestry cluster had fewer N-insertions in productive TCRs than the approximately 610-donor mean. Correlated functional status among segregating V segments might reflect linkage disequilibrium, but an unknown experimental factor could not be ruled out. Several of the top co-occurrence clusters appeared to be linked to parvovirus B19, influenza, CMV and Epstein-Barr virus, according to a later analysis. In a later analysis, HLA-associated TCR beta chains were found to be more clonally expanded and to have lower generation probabilities than equally common non-associated chains.

Receptors were amplified or captured by the immunoSEQ multiplex PCR assay. A mixture of 60 forward primers for TCR Vbeta segments and 13 reverse primers for TCR Jbeta segments was used in the multiplex PCR. Amplification of the CDR3 region of rearranged TCR beta genes was performed with a multiplex PCR assay on genomic DNA. The amplified TCR beta libraries were sequenced on the Illumina HiSeq System as 87-base-pair reads. The paper's data handling went like this. In a later analysis, 80 million or so unique TCR beta chains were counted across the 650 to 700 repertoires, and about 9.9 million of these chains were shared by at least two donors. To remove PCR and sequencing errors, raw reads were error-corrected and collapsed into unique sequences using a nearest-neighbor algorithm that merged closely related sequences. CDR3 sequences were aligned to IMGT reference sequences to assign V, D and J gene segments. For a sequence to be retained, at least a six-nucleotide match to both a V gene segment and a J gene segment was required. A rearrangement counted as productive if the CDR3 had no stop codons and remained in frame with V and J, and every other rearrangement counted as non-productive. Following IMGT convention, CDR3 was defined as the stretch from the second conserved V-encoded cysteine up to the conserved J-encoded phenylalanine. In an earlier analysis of some 550 of the donors, sequences lacking an unambiguous match to a single V gene segment were excluded. In an earlier analysis of 500 to 750 of the donors, V segments were called functional above 56.7% productive rearrangements and were called segregating when the between-donor standard deviation exceeded 5%. To diagnose cytomegalovirus status from the catalog of TCR beta chain sequences, a statistical classification framework was built. V and J gene assignment, in a later analysis, came from comparing TCR nucleotide sequences with IMGT/GENE-DB human TR gene sequences. In a later analysis, CDR3 sequences and most-parsimonious VDJ recombination scenarios were assigned using the TCRdist pipeline. In a later analysis, every TCR beta chain was defined by the combination of its CDR3 amino acid sequence and its V-gene family, and reads without a unique V-gene family were dropped. As a way to deal with suspected cross-contamination and a sequencing artifact, a later analysis dropped under 600 nucleotide sequences that were highly shared and had low generation probability. A later analysis calculated a clonal expansion index for each public chain from normalized within-repertoire ranks of inferred template counts. In a later analysis, generation probabilities were computed using a VDJ recombination model fitted to out-of-frame rearrangements, and the results were checked against IGoR. In a later analysis, TCR-TCR, TCR-HLA and TCR-CMV co-occurrence was scored with hypergeometric tests, and a repertoire-size bias correction was applied to TCR pairs. To estimate false discovery rates, a later analysis permuted the HLA or CMV assignments 20 times. A later analysis grouped co-occurring TCRs with DBSCAN, adding TCRdist sequence similarity when clustering within HLA-allele-positive subsets. Repertoires with fewer than 30,000 or more than 120,000 public chains were left out of co-occurrence clustering, as were five repertoires with anomalous nucleotide sharing. Entries here come from immuneACCESS through TCRdb and include only in-frame sequences with V and J called. Some clones fail to appear in such tables; in the studies checked, an unresolved V gene covers under half of the shortfall, and the cause of the remainder is unknown. V, J and clone size were drawn from that table, and D and trimming were deduced from the DNA. For this sample the table gives 180,000 or so clones, of which about 83% were detected only once. The top ten constitute roughly 3% of the sample.

CDR1 and CDR2 are read off the germline V gene as SGHTS and YDEGEE. Including cysteine and phenylalanine, the CDR3 has 11 amino acids. The entry retains the CDR3 DNA only, 33 bases that are in frame from base 1. V is reduced by 7 bases and J by 3 bases, leaving a spacing of 4 bases between them. The cohort was made up of roughly 670 healthy bone marrow donors. Cohort members were all nominally healthy when sampled, although unrecorded immune exposures were likely present. The donor tested CMV seronegative, placing the donor among the 350 or so seronegative members of the cohort. A peripheral blood sample was provided by each donor, and peripheral blood mononuclear cells were used for TCR beta sequencing. Genomic DNA extraction from the blood cell samples was performed with the Qiagen DNeasy Blood Extraction Kit. A note on this clone: Its target antigen remains unknown. Base quality data are lacking; no much larger clone is found one base away.

The sequence was collected from a female donor in good health and CMV-seronegative. The V and J segments used are TRBV5-8 and TRBJ2-2; the D gene is not confidently resolved. Sequences were obtained from PBMCs. For the CDR3, the sequence is CASHYTGELFF. The DNA sequence is TGTGCCAGCCATTACACCGGGGAGCTGTTTTTT.